Listed below are T cell receptor beta chains from one sample, sequenced in a study of T cell responses to AZD1222 COVID-19 vaccine. Profiling relied on immunoSEQ multiplex PCR, and the TCRdb table lists in-frame clones only, not all of them. The data hold fewer than 150,000 clones, with approximately 86% observed a single time. Here the sequenced sample was peripheral blood, taken on day 0 of AZD1222 vaccination. All receptors derive from an adult in good health. Each CDR3 is given with its conserved first and last residue. Each record gives: J gene, CDR3 length, V gene, D gene, clone size, CDR3 protein, CDR3 DNA. A D gene is named only where the DNA matches it firmly. Not all rows give a size; the values are once, few, many and, for expanded clones, a class.

j_gene: TRBJ2-2
len: 15
v_gene: TRBV6-4
d_gene: .
abundance: .
CDR3aa: CASSDGSDNTGELFF
CDR3nt: TGTGCCAGCAGTGACGGTTCAGACAACACCGGGGAGCTGTTTTTT

j_gene: TRBJ2-4
len: 18
v_gene: TRBV4-2
d_gene: .
abundance: .
CDR3aa: CASSQDPQLLGAKNIQYF
CDR3nt: TGTGCCAGCAGCCAAGATCCCCAGCTATTGGGGGCCAAAAACATTCAGTACTTC

j_gene: TRBJ2-3
len: 14
v_gene: TRBV30
d_gene: TRBD1
abundance: once
CDR3aa: CAWSRRQGTDTQYF
CDR3nt: TGTGCCTGGAGTCGAAGACAGGGGACAGATACGCAGTATTTT

j_gene: TRBJ2-3
len: 16
v_gene: TRBV3-1/TRBV3-2
d_gene: TRBD2
abundance: once
CDR3aa: CASSQGRAGESDTQYF
CDR3nt: TGTGCCAGCAGCCAAGGACGAGCGGGAGAATCAGATACGCAGTATTTT

j_gene: TRBJ2-1
len: 17
v_gene: TRBV7-2
d_gene: TRBD2
abundance: once
CDR3aa: CASSSRTSVTSSGEQFF
CDR3nt: TGTGCCAGCAGCTCAAGGACTAGCGTCACTTCTTCGGGTGAGCAGTTCTTC

j_gene: TRBJ2-1
len: 15
v_gene: TRBV28
d_gene: .
abundance: .
CDR3aa: CASSLFGGGNNEQFF
CDR3nt: TGTGCCAGCAGTTTATTTGGTGGGGGAAATAATGAGCAGTTCTTC

j_gene: TRBJ2-2
len: 19
v_gene: TRBV7-2
d_gene: TRBD2
abundance: .
CDR3aa: CASSPGTSGIPLNTGELFF
CDR3nt: TGTGCCAGCAGCCCCGGGACTAGCGGGATCCCTTTGAACACCGGGGAGCTGTTTTTT

j_gene: TRBJ2-7
len: 16
v_gene: TRBV18
d_gene: .
abundance: once
CDR3aa: CASSPSLAGAAYEQYF
CDR3nt: TGTGCCAGCTCACCCTCTCTGGCAGGGGCGGCCTACGAGCAGTACTTC

j_gene: TRBJ2-1
len: 15
v_gene: TRBV29-1
d_gene: TRBD1
abundance: .
CDR3aa: CSVARQGSSYNEQFF
CDR3nt: TGCAGCGTCGCAAGACAGGGGAGCTCCTACAATGAGCAGTTCTTC

j_gene: TRBJ2-1
len: 17
v_gene: TRBV2
d_gene: TRBD2
abundance: .
CDR3aa: CARRGGLDSGSGNEQFF
CDR3nt: TGTGCCAGGAGGGGGGGGCTCGATAGCGGGAGCGGCAATGAGCAGTTCTTC

j_gene: TRBJ2-7
len: 13
v_gene: TRBV5-1
d_gene: .
abundance: .
CDR3aa: CASGDPRFYEQYF
CDR3nt: TGCGCCAGCGGGGACCCGAGATTCTACGAGCAGTACTTC

j_gene: TRBJ2-7
len: 15
v_gene: TRBV11-3
d_gene: TRBD2
abundance: .
CDR3aa: CASSLVASGSYEQYF
CDR3nt: TGTGCCAGCAGCTTAGTCGCTAGCGGGAGCTACGAGCAGTACTTC

j_gene: TRBJ2-5
len: 13
v_gene: TRBV24-1
d_gene: .
abundance: .
CDR3aa: CATSDQDLETQYF
CDR3nt: TGTGCCACCAGTGATCAGGATCTAGAGACCCAGTACTTC

j_gene: TRBJ1-3
len: 14
v_gene: TRBV29-1
d_gene: .
abundance: .
CDR3aa: CSVVEAGAGNTIYF
CDR3nt: TGCAGCGTTGTGGAAGCAGGGGCTGGAAACACCATATATTTT

j_gene: TRBJ2-1
len: 16
v_gene: TRBV5-5
d_gene: .
abundance: .
CDR3aa: CASSFILQSSYNEQFF
CDR3nt: TGTGCCAGCAGCTTTATCCTACAGAGCTCCTACAATGAGCAGTTCTTC

j_gene: TRBJ2-5
len: 16
v_gene: TRBV4-1
d_gene: TRBD2
abundance: .
CDR3aa: CASSDQTSGAAGAQYF
CDR3nt: TGCGCCAGCAGCGATCAGACTAGCGGGGCCGCCGGGGCCCAGTACTTC

j_gene: TRBJ1-1
len: 15
v_gene: TRBV5-1
d_gene: TRBD1
abundance: .
CDR3aa: CASSSGQGQNTEAFF
CDR3nt: TGCGCCAGCAGCTCCGGACAGGGTCAGAACACTGAAGCTTTCTTT

j_gene: TRBJ2-3
len: 16
v_gene: TRBV4-3
d_gene: TRBD2
abundance: once
CDR3aa: CASSQVREGGADTQYF
CDR3nt: TGCGCCAGCAGCCAAGTACGGGAGGGTGGGGCAGATACGCAGTATTTT

j_gene: TRBJ1-4
len: 13
v_gene: TRBV30
d_gene: TRBD1
abundance: few
CDR3aa: CAWSRTGVEKLFF
CDR3nt: TGTGCCTGGAGTAGGACAGGGGTTGAAAAACTGTTTTTT

j_gene: TRBJ1-1
len: 8
v_gene: TRBV7-9
d_gene: .
abundance: .
CDR3aa: CASSQEGF
CDR3nt: TGTGCCAGCAGTCAAGAAGGCTTT

j_gene: TRBJ1-5
len: 17
v_gene: TRBV2
d_gene: .
abundance: .
CDR3aa: CASSPSWGSLSNQPQHF
CDR3nt: TGTGCCAGCAGTCCATCTTGGGGGTCCCTTAGCAATCAGCCCCAGCATTTT

j_gene: TRBJ2-2
len: 13
v_gene: TRBV6-4
d_gene: TRBD1
abundance: .
CDR3aa: CASRDRNTGELFF
CDR3nt: TGTGCCAGCCGGGACAGGAACACCGGGGAGCTGTTTTTT

j_gene: TRBJ1-4
len: 22
v_gene: TRBV21-1
d_gene: .
abundance: .
CDR3aa: CASSIRGYAVVGLPLGSEKLFF
CDR3nt: TGTGCCAGCAGCATCCGAGGGTATGCAGTGGTGGGACTCCCGCTGGGCTCAGAAAAACTGTTTTTT

j_gene: TRBJ1-4
len: 18
v_gene: TRBV4-3
d_gene: .
abundance: once
CDR3aa: CASSQVSQGRGVNEKLFF
CDR3nt: TGCGCCAGCAGCCAAGTTTCCCAGGGGAGAGGGGTTAATGAAAAACTGTTTTTT

j_gene: TRBJ1-1
len: 16
v_gene: TRBV30
d_gene: .
abundance: once
CDR3aa: CAWSAPGQFDGPEAFF
CDR3nt: TGTGCCTGGAGTGCTCCCGGACAGTTTGATGGCCCTGAAGCTTTCTTT

j_gene: TRBJ2-7
len: 15
v_gene: TRBV6-5
d_gene: TRBD2
abundance: .
CDR3aa: CASSYSRGGPYEQYF
CDR3nt: TGTGCCAGCAGTTACTCGCGCGGGGGACCCTACGAGCAGTACTTC

j_gene: TRBJ2-5
len: 15
v_gene: TRBV19
d_gene: .
abundance: once
CDR3aa: CASSILGTAQETQYF
CDR3nt: TGTGCCAGTAGTATCTTGGGGACTGCTCAAGAGACCCAGTACTTC

j_gene: TRBJ1-1
len: 17
v_gene: TRBV4-3
d_gene: .
abundance: .
CDR3aa: CASSRTPSPGPNTEAFF
CDR3nt: TGCGCCAGCAGCCGAACCCCCTCCCCGGGTCCGAACACTGAAGCTTTCTTT

j_gene: TRBJ1-2
len: 12
v_gene: TRBV5-4
d_gene: .
abundance: .
CDR3aa: CASSPTVGGYTF
CDR3nt: TGTGCCAGCAGCCCGACGGTTGGAGGCTACACCTTC

j_gene: TRBJ1-1
len: 12
v_gene: TRBV29-1
d_gene: .
abundance: .
CDR3aa: CSGDMAATEAFF
CDR3nt: TGCAGCGGGGACATGGCCGCCACTGAAGCTTTCTTT

j_gene: TRBJ1-2
len: 15
v_gene: TRBV15
d_gene: .
abundance: .
CDR3aa: CATSRSALGGPGYTF
CDR3nt: TGTGCCACCAGCAGATCCGCCCTGGGGGGGCCGGGCTACACCTTC

j_gene: TRBJ1-5
len: 14
v_gene: TRBV15
d_gene: .
abundance: .
CDR3aa: CATSRDNTNQPQHF
CDR3nt: TGTGCCACCAGCAGAGACAATACCAATCAGCCCCAGCATTTT

j_gene: TRBJ2-7
len: 16
v_gene: TRBV9
d_gene: TRBD1
abundance: .
CDR3aa: CASSVVPQQGAGEQYF
CDR3nt: TGTGCCAGCAGCGTAGTTCCCCAACAGGGGGCAGGGGAGCAGTACTTC